The sequence of this TCR beta chain was determined in a study of blood T cell repertoires in COVID-19. Looked up from germline, CDR1 is MNHNY and CDR2 is SVGAGI (reference sequence). The ends were cut back, 5 bases at V and 2 bases at J, with 13 bases in the middle. This CDR3 is 15 amino acids long. TCRdb keeps only in-frame clones here, not all; method: immunoSEQ multiplex PCR. The data contain around 350,000 clones, around 84% of them seen just once; the ten biggest clones take up less than 3.5%. This TCR came from a human donor in a cohort sampled during active COVID-19. The chain has TRBV6-6 and TRBJ1-3, with unresolved D. Sample: peripheral blood. Here the CDR3 DNA reads TGTGCCAGCAGTACTGGAGGGCTAGCTGGAAACACCATATATTTT. Translation: CASSTGGLAGNTIYF.